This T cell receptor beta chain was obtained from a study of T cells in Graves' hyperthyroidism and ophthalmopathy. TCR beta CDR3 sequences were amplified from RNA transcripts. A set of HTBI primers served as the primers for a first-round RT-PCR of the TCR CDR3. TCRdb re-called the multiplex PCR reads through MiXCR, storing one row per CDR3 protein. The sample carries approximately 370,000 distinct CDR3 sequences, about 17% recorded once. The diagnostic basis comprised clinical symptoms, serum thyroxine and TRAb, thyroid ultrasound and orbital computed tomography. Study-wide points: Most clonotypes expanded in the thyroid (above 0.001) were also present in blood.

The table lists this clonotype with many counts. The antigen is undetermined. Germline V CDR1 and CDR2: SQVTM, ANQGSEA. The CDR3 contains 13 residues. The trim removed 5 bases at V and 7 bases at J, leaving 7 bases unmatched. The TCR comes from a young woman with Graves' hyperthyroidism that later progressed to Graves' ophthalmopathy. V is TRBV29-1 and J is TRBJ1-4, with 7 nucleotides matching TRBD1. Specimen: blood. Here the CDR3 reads CSVIRDSGEKLFF. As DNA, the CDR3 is TGCAGCGTTATCCGGGACAGCGGTGAAAAACTGTTTTTT.